This TCR beta chain comes out of a study of shared clonotypes between healthy human individuals. Study background: The cohort had two women and three men, ages 18 to 49.

Trimming removed 0 bases at V and 6 bases at J, with 14 bases between. The germline CDR1 and CDR2 sequences are MGHRA and YSYEKL. This CDR3 has 16 residues. Notes on this clone: The antigen is undetermined.

Whole-study results and caveats: Sharing across four donors was highest in naive CD4 (approximately 5%) and lowest in memory CD8 (roughly 0.4%).

Clones were read by immunoSEQ multiplex PCR, and TCRdb kept only the in-frame ones, dropping some. The table records about 2.4 million clones, roughly 93% of them present only once. The chain carries TRBV4-1 and TRBJ2-2; tentatively, D is TRBD1 (6 bases). The receptor comes from a man aged 18 to 30 in good health. Some clones in this sample may be carry-over from other donors' samples. Source material: naive CD4+ T cells from PBMCs. Subset noted: CD45RA+ positively selected. The chain's CDR3 is CASSQETAGVAGELFF. The CDR3 nucleotides are TGCGCCAGCAGCCAAGAGACCGCAGGGGTAGCCGGGGAGCTGTTTTTT.